The 26 T cell receptor beta chains in this list originate from one sample, sequenced in a study of T cells in localized non-small cell lung cancer. TCRdb's copy holds only in-frame clones and misses some; the assay was immunoSEQ multiplex PCR. This table holds about 57,000 clones, approximately 90% found once. The specimen comprised peripheral blood, sampled before any cancer treatment. The receptors shown here come from a man between 40 and 70 years old with stage I lung adenocarcinoma.

Only one count was recorded for this clone. This rearrangement joins TRBV6-5 to TRBJ1-4; D remains ambiguous. Germline loops: CDR1 MNHEY, CDR2 SVGAGI. The CDR3 consists of 15 residues. V lost 0 bases, J lost 8 bases, and 13 bases lay in between. CDR3 bases: TGTGCCAGCAGTTACTCGTTTCAGGCGAGAGAAAAACTGTTTTTT. Amino acids: CASSYSFQAREKLFF.

The chain combines TRBV6-5 with TRBJ2-5; 7 bases are a match to TRBD2. Trimming removed 11 bases from V and 1 base from J; junction bases left unmatched: 7. CDR1 is MNHEY and CDR2 is SVGAGI in the germline V gene. This CDR3 contains 13 residues. CDR3 nucleotides: TGTGCCGCACGGTCGGGGGGCCAAGAGACCCAGTACTTC. This encodes CAARSGGQETQYF.

The V and J genes are TRBV19 and TRBJ1-1, with D uncertain. CDR1 LNHDA and CDR2 SQIVND come from the germline V gene (reference sequence). This CDR3 has 14 amino acids. The V gene lost 6 bases and the J gene lost 0 bases, with 11 bases spanning the gap. The CDR3, as DNA: TGTGCCAGTAGACGGGAAGGGATGAACACTGAAGCTTTCTTT. Translated: CASRREGMNTEAFF.

The V call is TRBV14, the J call TRBJ2-1; D remains unclear. V dropped 1 base and J dropped 10 bases, with 8 bases sitting between them. Germline loops: CDR1 SGHDN, CDR2 FVKESK. The CDR3 extends over 12 amino acids. The chain's CDR3 is CASSQGWKEQFF. In DNA, the CDR3 is TGTGCCAGCAGCCAAGGATGGAAGGAGCAGTTCTTC.

The CDR3 DNA is TGTGCCAGCAGCTTAACAGTTGCAGATACGCAGTATTTT. This translates into CASSLTVADTQYF. The rearrangement joins TRBV11-2 to TRBJ2-3; no clear D gene. Germline V lookup: CDR1 SGHAT, CDR2 FQNNGV. V lost 2 bases, J lost 4 bases, and 7 bases lay in between. The CDR3 totals 13 residues.

The rearrangement uses TRBV27 and TRBJ2-5; D possibly corresponds to TRBD2 (6 bases). In germline, CDR1 is MNHEY, CDR2 SMNVEV (reference sequence). V was trimmed by 5 bases and J by 2 bases, leaving 12 bases between them. The CDR3 is made up of 14 amino acids. The CDR3 DNA reads TGTGCCAGCAGTCCCCTGGGGGGTCAAGAGACCCAGTACTTC. It is translated as CASSPLGGQETQYF.

This chain uses TRBV27 with TRBJ2-7; D remains ambiguous. The V gene lost 5 bases and the J gene lost 3 bases, with 5 bases spanning the gap. Germline V lookup: CDR1 MNHEY, CDR2 SMNVEV (reference sequence). The CDR3 is 11 residues long. CDR3 DNA sequence: TGTGCCAGCAGTAGAAACTACGAGCAGTACTTC. This gives the protein CASSRNYEQYF.

To note about this clone: Relative to the germline gene, one junction end is altered; a read error may explain this. This chain uses TRBV15 with TRBJ1-1; possibly TRBD1 for D (5 bases). The CDR3 consists of 14 residues. Germline-derived CDR1 and CDR2 are LNHNV and YYDKDF (reference sequence). The CDR3 loop is CATSRDGGNAEAFF. Here the CDR3 DNA reads TGTGCCACCAGCAGAGATGGGGGGAACGCTGAAGCTTTCTTT. Drawing the rest from reference TRBV15 and TRBJ1-1, the complete variable domain is DAMVIQNPRYQVTQFGKPVTLSCSQTLNHNVMYWYQQKSSQAPKLLFHYYDKDFNNEADTPDNFQSRRPNTSFCFLDIRSPGLGDTAMYLCATSRDGGNAEAFFGQGTRLTVV.

In its sample, this clone was seen once. This chain joins TRBV6-5 and TRBJ1-1; tentatively, D is TRBD1 (5 bases). Trimming removed 5 bases from V and 4 bases from J, with 11 bases in between. The CDR3 totals 13 residues. CDR1 and CDR2 (germline): MNHEY, SVGAGI. CDR3 sequence reads: CASSDGTTTEAFF. The CDR3 bases are TGTGCCAGCAGTGACGGGACTACCACTGAAGCTTTCTTT.

The V gene is TRBV9, the J gene TRBJ2-1, with D perhaps matching TRBD2 (6 bases). CDR1 SGDLS and CDR2 YYNGEE come from the germline V gene. The CDR3 covers 15 residues. The ends were cut back, 0 bases at V and 9 bases at J, with 16 bases in the middle. DNA of the CDR3: TGTGCCAGCAGCGTAGGCCCGGGAGACGACCGTGAGCAGTTCTTC. Translating gives CASSVGPGDDREQFF.

This chain joins TRBV5-4 and TRBJ2-7, with D perhaps matching TRBD2 (6 bases). The CDR3 has 13 amino acids. Trimming stripped 4 bases from V and 3 bases from J, with 11 bases between. Per germline, CDR1 SGHNT and CDR2 YYREEE (reference sequence). CDR3 protein: CASSPVGGYEQYF. The CDR3 DNA sequence: TGTGCCAGCAGCCCTGTGGGGGGCTACGAGCAGTACTTC.

The rearrangement joins TRBV5-4 to TRBJ1-4, with 7 bases identical to TRBD1. The CDR3 runs to 14 residues. Germline-derived CDR1 and CDR2 are SGHNT and YYREEE (reference sequence). V shed 4 bases, J shed 4 bases, and the junction held 4 bases outside the gene matches. CDR3 in amino acids: CASSTGTDNEKLFF. DNA for the CDR3: TGTGCCAGCAGCACCGGGACAGATAATGAAAAACTGTTTTTT. Combining the CDR3 with reference TRBV5-4 and TRBJ1-4 gives the whole variable domain ETGVTQSPTHLIKTRGQQVTLRCSSQSGHNTVSWYQQALGQGPQFIFQYYREEENGRGNFPPRFSGLQFPNYSSELNVNALELDDSALYLCASSTGTDNEKLFFGSGTQLSVL.

This clone has a single count. The genes are TRBV5-6 and TRBJ1-2; D ambiguous. The germline V gene has CDR1 SGHDT and CDR2 YYEEEE. The CDR3 runs to 13 residues. Trimming took 0 bases from V and 3 from J, leaving 6 bases between them. The CDR3: CASSLVGDYGYTF. The CDR3 bases are TGTGCCAGCAGCTTGGTTGGGGACTATGGCTACACCTTC.

V is TRBV10-3 and J is TRBJ2-7; perhaps TRBD2 as D (7 bases). Trimming left V 11 bases short and J 0 bases short, with 14 bases between. CDR3 length equals 13 residues. Germline V CDR1 and CDR2: ENHRY, SYGVKD. CDR3 DNA sequence: TGTGCCTCAGCGGGACACAGCTCCTACGAGCAGTACTTC. Translated, it gives CASAGHSSYEQYF.

The chain couples TRBV6-6 to TRBJ2-5; D remains ambiguous. This CDR3 contains 13 residues. The germline CDR1 and CDR2 sequences are MNHNY and SVGAGI (reference sequence). The V gene lost 4 bases and the J gene lost 1 base, with 7 bases spanning the gap. The CDR3 coding sequence is TGTGCCAGCAGTTTCCCAGGCCAAGAGACCCAGTACTTC. Translation gives CASSFPGQETQYF.

The V call is TRBV7-8, the J call TRBJ1-1; D gene uncertain. The germline CDR1 and CDR2 sequences are SGHVS and FQNEAQ. V lost 1 base and J 1 base, leaving 4 bases between the germline ends. The CDR3 is made up of 13 amino acids. The CDR3 sequence is CASSLVANTEAFF. CDR3 DNA: TGTGCCAGCAGCTTAGTAGCGAACACTGAAGCTTTCTTT. The full variable domain, with the rest looked up from reference TRBV7-8 and TRBJ1-1, is GAGVSQSPRYKVAKRGQDVALRCDPISGHVSLFWYQQALGQGPEFLTYFQNEAQLDKSGLPSDRFFAERPEGSVSTLKIQRTQQEDSAVYLCASSLVANTEAFFGQGTRLTVV.

The chain joins TRBV5-1 to TRBJ2-3; D is possibly TRBD1 or TRBD2 (5 bases each). The germline V gene encodes CDR1 SGHRS and CDR2 YFSETQ. Trimming removed 4 bases at V and 2 bases at J, with 14 bases between. This CDR3 has 15 residues. CDR3 region: CASSPRGVHTDTQYF. In DNA, the CDR3 is TGCGCCAGCAGCCCACGAGGGGTACACACAGATACGCAGTATTTT. The whole variable domain, filled in from reference TRBV5-1 and TRBJ2-3, reads KAGVTQTPRYLIKTRGQQVTLSCSPISGHRSVSWYQQTPGQGLQFLFEYFSETQRNKGNFPGRFSGRQFSNSRSEMNVSTLELGDSALYLCASSPRGVHTDTQYFGPGTRLTVL.

This CDR3 reads CASSTGQPNNYGYTF. DNA of the CDR3: TGTGCCAGCAGCACGGGACAGCCCAATAACTATGGCTACACCTTC. This chain joins TRBV5-4 and TRBJ1-2, with 7 bases fitting TRBD1. The CDR3 spans 15 residues. CDR1 SGHNT and CDR2 YYREEE come from the germline V gene (reference sequence). The V gene end was trimmed by 4 bases and the J gene end by 1 base; junction bases not matched to a gene: 7. The full variable domain, its missing parts supplied by reference TRBV5-4 and TRBJ1-2, is ETGVTQSPTHLIKTRGQQVTLRCSSQSGHNTVSWYQQALGQGPQFIFQYYREEENGRGNFPPRFSGLQFPNYSSELNVNALELDDSALYLCASSTGQPNNYGYTFGSGTRLTVV.

The chain joins TRBV2 to TRBJ1-5; 7 bases are a match to TRBD1. The CDR3 length is 15 residues. V lost 7 bases to trimming and J lost 5 bases; unmatched junction nucleotides: 11. The germline V gene has CDR1 SNHLY and CDR2 FYNNEI. CDR3 bases: TGTGCCAGCAAACGATTAAGGGGGCGAGATCAGCCCCAGCATTTT. Amino acid sequence: CASKRLRGRDQPQHF.

The rearrangement joins TRBV27 to TRBJ2-3; no definite D call. This CDR3 comprises 12 residues. The V end lost 6 bases, the J end lost 6 bases, and 10 bases lay between the germline ends. CDR1 MNHEY and CDR2 SMNVEV come from the germline V gene (reference sequence). CDR3 residues: CASSTYGDTQYF. DNA of the CDR3: TGTGCCAGCAGCACTTACGGGGATACGCAGTATTTT.

The rearrangement links TRBV28 to TRBJ1-1; D ambiguous. Trimming left V 4 bases short and J 4 bases short, with 4 bases between. The germline CDR1 and CDR2 sequences are MDHEN and SYDVKM. This CDR3 spans 11 amino acids. CDR3 region: CASSWTTEAFF. In DNA, the CDR3 is TGTGCCAGCAGTTGGACCACTGAAGCTTTCTTT. The whole variable domain, filled in from reference TRBV28 and TRBJ1-1, reads DVKVTQSSRYLVKRTGEKVFLECVQDMDHENMFWYRQDPGLGLRLIYFSYDVKMKEKGDIPEGYSVSREKKERFSLILESASTNQTSMYLCASSWTTEAFFGQGTRLTVV.

The chain couples TRBV6-6 to TRBJ2-7; D unclear. Germline CDR1 reads MNHNY; CDR2 reads SVGAGI (reference sequence). Between the trimmed V and J ends, which lost 0 bases and 5 bases, there was a span of 11 bases. The CDR3 runs 14 residues. The CDR3 reads CASSYSLGSDEQYF. The CDR3 DNA reads as TGTGCCAGCAGTTACTCGCTGGGTTCCGACGAGCAGTACTTC.

The chain carries TRBV18 and TRBJ1-5; 7 bases are shared with TRBD1. The CDR3 is 15 amino acids. The V gene's germline CDR1 is KGHSH and CDR2 LQKENI. V was pared by 4 bases and J by 0 bases, with 3 bases of the junction left unmatched. The CDR3 DNA sequence: TGTGCCAGCTCACTAGGACAGGATAGCAATCAGCCCCAGCATTTT. This encodes CASSLGQDSNQPQHF.

The J gene is TRBJ2-3, the V gene TRBV6-5, with unresolved D. Germline CDR1 is MNHEY and CDR2 is SVGAGI. Trimming left V 0 bases short and J 8 bases short, with 12 bases between. The CDR3 is 14 residues long. The CDR3 bases are TGTGCCAGCAGTTACTCCATAAGCTCTGGTACGCAGTATTTT. Encoded protein: CASSYSISSGTQYF.

The rearrangement joins TRBV6-1 to TRBJ1-3, with D tentatively TRBD1 (6 bases). CDR3 length: 14 amino acids. The V and J ends lost 8 bases and 2 bases respectively, with 13 bases between them. Germline assignment: CDR1 MNHNS and CDR2 SASEGT. The CDR3: CASGDRFPGNTIYF. The CDR3 DNA is TGTGCCAGCGGAGACAGGTTTCCTGGAAACACCATATATTTT.

This chain joins TRBV28 and TRBJ1-5; D is undetermined. V was clipped by 3 bases and J by 5 bases, with 17 bases between them. This CDR3 region has 16 residues. CDR1 and CDR2 from the germline V gene are MDHEN and SYDVKM. The CDR3 protein is CASSLARRSTYQPQHF. For the CDR3, the DNA is TGTGCCAGCAGTTTGGCTCGGCGGTCAACCTATCAGCCCCAGCATTTT. The whole variable domain, remainder taken from reference TRBV28 and TRBJ1-5, is DVKVTQSSRYLVKRTGEKVFLECVQDMDHENMFWYRQDPGLGLRLIYFSYDVKMKEKGDIPEGYSVSREKKERFSLILESASTNQTSMYLCASSLARRSTYQPQHFGDGTRLSIL.